Included here is one T cell receptor beta chain sequence, with context. Produced via immunoSEQ multiplex PCR; TCRdb's table is partial and in-frame only. This sample has 85,000 to 130,000 clones, with 90% found just once. This sample is part of a study of OX40 agonist ivuxolimab in advanced cancers. The V gene's germline CDR1 is GTSNPN and CDR2 SVGIG (reference sequence). Deletions cut 4 bases from V and 4 bases from J, with 10 bases between. The CDR3 extends over 12 amino acids. This chain joins TRBV30 and TRBJ1-1; D not certain. The sequence derives from an adult with an advanced solid tumor such as melanoma, head and neck, liver or kidney cancer. The starting material was CD4+ or CD8+ T cells sorted from blood, obtained in a trial of the OX40 agonist ivuxolimab. This CDR3 reads CAWNLVRTEAFF. In nucleotides, the CDR3 is TGTGCCTGGAACTTGGTACGCACTGAAGCTTTCTTT. Based on the CDR3 plus reference TRBV30 and TRBJ1-1, the full variable domain is SQTIHQWPATLVQPVGSPLSLECTVEGTSNPNLYWYRQAAGRGLQLLFYSVGIGQISSEVPQNLSASRPQDRQFILSSKKLLLSDSGFYLCAWNLVRTEAFFGQGTRLTVV.